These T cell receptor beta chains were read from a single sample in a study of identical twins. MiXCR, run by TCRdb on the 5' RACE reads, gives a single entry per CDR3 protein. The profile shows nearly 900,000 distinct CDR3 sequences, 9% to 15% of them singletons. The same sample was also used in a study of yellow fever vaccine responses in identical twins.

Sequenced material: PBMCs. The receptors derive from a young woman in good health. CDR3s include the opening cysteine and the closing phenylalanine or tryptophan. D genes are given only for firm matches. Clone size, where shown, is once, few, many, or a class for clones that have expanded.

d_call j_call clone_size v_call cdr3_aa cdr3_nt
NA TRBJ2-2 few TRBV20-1 CSARVSPNTGELFF TGCAGTGCTAGAGTCAGTCCGAACACCGGGGAGCTGTTTTTT
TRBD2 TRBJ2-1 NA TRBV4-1 CASNPTGTSSYNEQFF TGCGCCAGCAACCCCACCGGGACTAGTTCCTACAATGAGCAGTTCTTC
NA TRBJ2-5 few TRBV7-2 CASSLGWSNQETQYF TGTGCCAGCAGCTTAGGTTGGTCAAACCAAGAGACCCAGTACTTC
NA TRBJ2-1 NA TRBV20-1 CSAPKAHEQFF TGCAGTGCCCCCAAAGCTCACGAGCAGTTCTTC
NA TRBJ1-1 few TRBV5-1 CASSLAGAKLSLDAFF NA
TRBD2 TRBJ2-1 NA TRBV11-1 CASSLGGRGGASYNEQFF TGTGCCAGCAGCTTAGGTGGGCGGGGGGGCGCCTCCTACAATGAGCAGTTCTTC
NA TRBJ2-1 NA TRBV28 CASSWSGPNNEQFF TGTGCCAGCAGTTGGTCAGGACCTAACAATGAGCAGTTCTTC
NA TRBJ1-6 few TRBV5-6 CASSLWMGSYNSPLHF TGTGCCAGCAGCTTGTGGATGGGGTCCTATAATTCACCCCTCCACTTT
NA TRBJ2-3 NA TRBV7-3 CASSLSPPADTQYF TGTGCCAGCAGCTTAAGCCCCCCGGCGGATACGCAGTATTTT
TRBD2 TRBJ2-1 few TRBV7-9 CASSLTGTSTYNEQFF TGTGCCAGCAGCCTAACCGGGACTAGCACATACAATGAGCAGTTCTTC
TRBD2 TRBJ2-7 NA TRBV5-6 CASSQGLAGGAQYF TGTGCCAGCAGCCAAGGACTAGCGGGAGGAGCGCAGTACTTC
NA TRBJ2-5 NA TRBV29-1 CSVQWVVLEGETQYF TGCAGCGTCCAATGGGTGGTGCTGGAGGGAGAGACCCAGTACTTC
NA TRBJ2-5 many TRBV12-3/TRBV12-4 CASSLSPETQYF TGTGCCAGCAGTTTAAGCCCAGAGACCCAGTACTTC
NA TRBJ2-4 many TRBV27 CAMKNIQYF TGTGCGATGAAAAACATTCAGTACTTC
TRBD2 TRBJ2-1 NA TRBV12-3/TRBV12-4 CASRPGTSGREAYNEQFF TGTGCCAGCAGGCCCGGGACTAGCGGGAGGGAGGCCTACAATGAGCAGTTCTTC
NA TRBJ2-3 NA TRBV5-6 CASSDGRVDTQYF TGTGCCAGCAGCGATGGCAGGGTAGATACGCAGTATTTT
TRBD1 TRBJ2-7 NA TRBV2 CAAQDRSSYEQYF TGTGCCGCCCAGGACAGGAGCTCCTACGAGCAGTACTTC
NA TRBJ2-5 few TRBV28 CASSQGSQKTQYF TGTGCCAGCAGTCAGGGGTCTCAAAAGACCCAGTACTTC
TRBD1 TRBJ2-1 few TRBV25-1 CASSDPGQGINEQFF TGTGCCAGCAGTGACCCAGGACAGGGTATTAATGAGCAGTTCTTC
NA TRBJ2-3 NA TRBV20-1 CSAMGPSTDTQYF TGCAGTGCTATGGGGCCGAGCACAGATACGCAGTATTTT
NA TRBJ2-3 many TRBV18 CASSPRGLPTDTQYF TGTGCCAGCTCACCCCGCGGTCTCCCCACAGATACGCAGTATTTT
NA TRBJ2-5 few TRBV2 CASVSLETQYF TGTGCCAGCGTCAGTTTGGAGACCCAGTACTTC
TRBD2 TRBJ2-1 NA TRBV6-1 CASSEVAGQNNEQFF TGTGCCAGCAGTGAAGTAGCGGGGCAAAACAATGAGCAGTTCTTC
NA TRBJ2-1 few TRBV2 CASSTVAGEQFF TGTGCCAGCAGTACTGTGGCGGGGGAGCAGTTCTTC
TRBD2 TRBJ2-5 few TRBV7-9 CASSKAGAETQYF TGTGCCAGCAGTAAAGCGGGGGCAGAGACCCAGTACTTC
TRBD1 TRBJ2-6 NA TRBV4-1 CASSQVGQGADGANVLTF TGCGCCAGCAGCCAAGTCGGACAGGGGGCGGATGGGGCCAACGTCCTGACTTTC
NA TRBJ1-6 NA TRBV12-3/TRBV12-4 CASTLAGMAPLHF TGTGCCAGCACCCTTGCAGGGATGGCACCCCTCCACTTT
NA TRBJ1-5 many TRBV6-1 CASSTGTTGNQPQHF TGTGCCAGCAGTACAGGGACGACTGGCAATCAGCCCCAGCATTTT
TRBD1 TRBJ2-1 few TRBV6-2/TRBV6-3 CASSPWTGKVNEQFF TGTGCCAGCAGTCCATGGACAGGGAAGGTTAATGAGCAGTTCTTC
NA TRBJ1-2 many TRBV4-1 CASSQDGLRGSYYGYTF TGCGCCAGCAGCCAAGACGGACTAAGGGGTTCTTACTATGGCTACACCTTC
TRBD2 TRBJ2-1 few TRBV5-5 CASSLVLAGGNSYNEQFF TGTGCCAGCAGCTTGGTTCTAGCGGGAGGAAACTCCTACAATGAGCAGTTCTTC
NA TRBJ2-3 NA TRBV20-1 CSASEQRSTDTQYF TGCAGTGCTAGCGAGCAACGAAGCACAGATACGCAGTATTTT
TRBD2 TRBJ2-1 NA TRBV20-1 CSARSPAGGHPGTINGEQFF TGCAGTGCTAGAAGCCCCGCGGGGGGACATCCCGGGACTATCAACGGTGAGCAGTTCTTC
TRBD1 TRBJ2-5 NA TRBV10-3 CAISQFRTGEEETQYF TGTGCCATCAGCCAATTCCGGACAGGGGAAGAAGAGACCCAGTACTTC
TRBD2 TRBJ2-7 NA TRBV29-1 CSVVASGSYEQYF TGCAGCGTTGTGGCTAGCGGGAGCTACGAGCAGTACTTC
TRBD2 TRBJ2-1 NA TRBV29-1 CSTTSGSGNNEQFF TGCAGCACGACCAGCGGGAGCGGGAACAATGAGCAGTTCTTC
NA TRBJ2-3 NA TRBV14 CASSQDVQDTQYF TGTGCCAGCAGCCAAGATGTTCAGGATACGCAGTATTTT
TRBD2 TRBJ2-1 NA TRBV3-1 CASSQTSGSLHNEQFF TGTGCCAGCAGCCAGACTAGCGGGAGTTTGCACAATGAGCAGTTCTTC
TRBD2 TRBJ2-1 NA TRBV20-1 CSGILAGGMNEQFF TGCAGTGGGATTCTAGCGGGAGGGATGAATGAGCAGTTCTTC
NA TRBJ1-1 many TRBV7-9 CASSLVSRAGTEAFF TGTGCCAGCAGCTTAGTATCGAGGGCGGGCACTGAAGCTTTCTTT
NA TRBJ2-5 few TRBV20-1 CSATGMGETQYF TGCAGTGCTACGGGGATGGGAGAGACCCAGTACTTC
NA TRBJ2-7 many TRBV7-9 CASSLEGGYEQYF TGTGCCAGCAGCTTAGAAGGGGGCTACGAGCAGTACTTC
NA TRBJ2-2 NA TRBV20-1 CSASGLAGTGELFF TGCAGTGCTAGTGGCCTAGCTGGTACCGGGGAGCTGTTTTTT
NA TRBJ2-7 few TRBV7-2 CASSLGFSVGYEQYF TGTGCCAGCAGCTTAGGCTTTAGCGTAGGCTACGAGCAGTACTTC
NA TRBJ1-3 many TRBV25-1 CASSEANTIYF TGTGCCAGCAGTGAAGCAAACACCATATATTTT
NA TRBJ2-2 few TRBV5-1 CASRSDPLLAGGELFF TGCGCCAGCAGATCCGACCCTTTGCTGGCCGGCGGGGAGCTGTTTTTT
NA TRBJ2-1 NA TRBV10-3 CATRGSNNEQFF TGTGCCACTCGGGGGTCCAACAATGAGCAGTTCTTC
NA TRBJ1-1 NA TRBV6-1 CASSEGTVRSNTEAFF TGTGCCAGCAGTGAAGGTACCGTAAGATCGAACACTGAAGCTTTCTTT
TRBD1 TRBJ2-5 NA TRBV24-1 CATSDPTGAGPKETQYF TGTGCCACCAGTGATCCCACAGGGGCCGGTCCGAAAGAGACCCAGTACTTC
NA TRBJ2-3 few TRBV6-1 CASRQERTQYF TGTGCCAGCAGACAAGAGCGTACGCAGTATTTT
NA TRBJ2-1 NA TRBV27 CASSWAGARNEQFF TGTGCCAGCAGTTGGGCAGGGGCGCGGAATGAGCAGTTCTTC
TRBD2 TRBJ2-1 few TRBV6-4 CASSDMAGGNNEQFF TGTGCCAGCAGTGACATGGCGGGAGGGAACAATGAGCAGTTCTTC
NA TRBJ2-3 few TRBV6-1 CASSEETEIDTQYF TGTGCCAGCAGTGAGGAAACAGAGATAGATACGCAGTATTTT
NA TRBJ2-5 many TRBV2 CASSVGNQETQYF TGTGCCAGCAGTGTCGGCAACCAAGAGACCCAGTACTTC
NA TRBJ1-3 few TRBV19 CASSRGSSSGNTIYF TGTGCCAGTTCCCGGGGCAGCTCCTCTGGAAACACCATATATTTT
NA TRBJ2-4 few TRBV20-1 CSATLQTGRKNIQYF TGCAGTGCTACCTTGCAAACAGGGCGCAAAAACATTCAGTACTTC
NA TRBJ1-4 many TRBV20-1 CSASRGSNEKLFF TGCAGTGCTAGTCGGGGGAGTAATGAAAAACTGTTTTTT
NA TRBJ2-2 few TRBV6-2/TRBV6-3 CASSYWPAGELFF TGTGCCAGCAGTTACTGGCCAGCCGGGGAGCTGTTTTTT
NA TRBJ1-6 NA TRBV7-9 CASSSMARSDSPLHF TGTGCCAGCAGTTCCATGGCTAGGTCTGATTCACCCCTCCACTTT